Sequencing of this T cell receptor (beta chain) was carried out in a study of STAT5B mutations in CD4+ large granular lymphocyte leukemia. Study-wide points: 8/27 top patient clones versus 2/35 control clones were TRBV06-family.

Data came from immunoSEQ multiplex PCR; TCRdb stores just in-frame clones and leaves some out. This sample has fewer than 30,000 clones, with approximately 84% found just once. CDR3 length: 13 residues. V gave up 4 bases and J gave up 2 bases, with 8 bases separating them. CDR1 and CDR2 (germline): SGHRS, YFSETQ. As to this clone: The antigen remains unidentified.

This sequence was found in a human donor in good health. The sample taken for sequencing was CD4+ T cells from blood buffy coats. J is TRBJ2-3 and V is TRBV5-1; D is perhaps TRBD2 (5 bases). The CDR3, as DNA: TGCGCCAGCAGCGTGGACTCCACAGATACGCAGTATTTT. It specifies CASSVDSTDTQYF.